This T cell receptor (beta chain) was identified during a study of blood T cell repertoires in COVID-19. Study background: Whether acute or convalescent, the COVID-19 samples came from the United States, Italy and Spain. The analysed material was cDNA or gDNA that came from T cells, B-cell-depleted T cells, or PBMCs.

With 4 bases removed from V and 4 bases from J, the gap between germline ends came to 17 bases. Germline V gives CDR1 SGHRS, CDR2 YFSETQ. The CDR3 consists of 15 residues. The authors' processing: Reference gene primer amplification gave estimated nucleated cell counts. The assay was immunoSEQ multiplex PCR, and TCRdb's table has in-frame clones only and misses some. From that table come the V and J calls and clone size; the DNA was used to work out D and trimming. This sample yields 150,000 to 200,000 clones, of which roughly 90% are seen a single time; more than 2% belongs to the top ten. The sample was peripheral blood. This clonotype originated in a man in his late teens or twenties with acute or convalescent COVID-19. The rearrangement links TRBV5-1 to TRBJ2-5; maybe TRBD2 (6 bases). This CDR3 reads CASSPEGRDRETQYF. Here the CDR3 DNA reads TGCGCCAGCAGCCCGGAGGGGCGGGACCGAGAGACCCAGTACTTC.